A single sample is the source of the 18 T cell receptor beta chains below, sequenced in a study of post-analysis software for immune sequencing data (dated by TCRdb to 2014 to 2015). The study at large found these results: Several TRBV segments, including TRBV5-6, TRBV5-1 and TRBV20-1, were significantly more frequent in patients than controls.

Receptor libraries were prepared by PCR. Sequenced using an Illumina HiSeq 2500. To reduce PCR and sequencing biases, unique molecular identifiers were built into the TCR beta cDNA libraries. Using fastp trimming at Q25 and MiXCR clonotype assembly, TCRdb reanalyzed the public sequencing data and kept in-frame beta chains. Rows matching on CDR3 protein sequence are summarized as one entry with the most common DNA and genes. For this sample there are 750,000 to 950,000 distinct CDR3 sequences; roughly 50% appear just once. The ten top clones hold over 4% of the sample. Their antigens are not known. Sequencing was performed on blood. These receptors all stem from a girl aged 10 to 17 with multiple sclerosis.

This chain joins TRBV5-6 and TRBJ2-4; D gene uncertain. TRBJ2-7 explains the end of the DNA better; the J call may be wrong. CDR3 length: 13 amino acids. Germline V lookup: CDR1 SGHDT, CDR2 YYEEEE. The CDR3 DNA is TGTGCCAGCAGCCAACCAAGCCCCTACGAGCAGTACTTC. Translated: CASSQPSPYEQYF.

The chain recombines TRBV6-2 or TRBV6-3 with TRBJ1-2, with D hard to call. Trimming shortened V by 2 bases and J by 6 bases, and 10 bases separated the two germline ends. From germline, CDR1 is MNHEY and CDR2 SVGEGT. This CDR3 is 13 amino acids long. The CDR3 spells CASSYGGVHGYTF. The CDR3 coding sequence is TGTGCCAGCAGTTACGGCGGGGTTCATGGCTACACCTTC.

The chain couples TRBV29-1 to TRBJ2-7; D ambiguous. In germline, CDR1 is SQVTM, CDR2 ANQGSEA. The CDR3 contains 12 residues. CDR3 sequence: CAVTRSGYEQYF. CDR3 DNA sequence: TGCGCAGTTACCCGCAGTGGCTACGAGCAGTACTTC.

The V call is TRBV20-1, the J call TRBJ1-1, with D hard to call. Trimming cost V 5 bases and J 4 bases, with 17 bases left between them. From germline, CDR1 is DFQATT and CDR2 SNEGSKA (reference sequence). CDR3 length equals 14 residues. CDR3 sequence (DNA): TGCAGTGCTGACGCAGCCGGTGTGGGCACTGAAGCTTTCTTT. It yields the protein CSADAAGVGTEAFF.

This clonotype was seen only a few times. V and J are TRBV20-1 and TRBJ2-4; D is possibly TRBD1 or TRBD2 (5 bases each). The J call may be in error: the DNA end matches TRBJ2-7 better. CDR1 and CDR2 (germline): DFQATT, SNEGSKA (reference sequence). This CDR3 is built from 14 residues. Here the CDR3 DNA reads TGCAGTGCCCTGGGTCGGGGCCATGTCGACGAGCAGTACTTC. Translated: CSALGRGHVDEQYF.

V and J are TRBV6-1 and TRBJ1-6; TRBD1 matches 7 bases. The germline CDR1 and CDR2 sequences are MNHNS and SASEGT. This CDR3 has 14 amino acids. Losses at the gene ends were 6 bases for V and 8 bases for J; bases not matched to a gene: 7. The CDR3, as DNA: TGTGCCAGCAGAAGGGGGCATTCGGATTCACCCCTCCACTTT. This translates into CASRRGHSDSPLHF.

This clonotype was observed a handful of times. The chain employs TRBV20-1 and TRBJ1-5; no definite D call. Per the germline V gene, CDR1 is DFQATT and CDR2 is SNEGSKA (reference sequence). V was cut by 3 bases and J by 4 bases, with 13 bases left in between. The length of the CDR3 is 14 residues. This CDR3 is CSASPGILNQPQHF. CDR3 nucleotide sequence: TGCAGTGCTAGCCCGGGAATCCTTAATCAGCCCCAGCATTTT.

Only a few counts were recorded for this clonotype. CDR3 in DNA: TGTGCCAGCAGCCGGGGGTTAGGGGGCGCGTACACTGAAGCTTTCTTT. This sequence encodes CASSRGLGGAYTEAFF. V is TRBV5-5 and J is TRBJ1-1; 7 bases agree with TRBD1. The V segment lost 4 bases and the J segment 3 bases; nucleotides outside the gene matches: 12. The CDR3 extends over 16 amino acids. Looked up from germline, CDR1 is SGHKS and CDR2 is YYEKEE (reference sequence).

The V call is TRBV9, the J call TRBJ2-1; TRBD1 is a possible D gene (6 bases). The germline V gene has CDR1 SGDLS and CDR2 YYNGEE. V was clipped by 0 bases and J by 7 bases, with 23 bases between them. The CDR3 spans 18 residues. CDR3 region: CASSVGGGPTRGGNEQFF. In nucleotides, the CDR3 is TGTGCCAGCAGCGTAGGAGGCGGCCCAACGAGAGGGGGAAATGAGCAGTTCTTC.

This chain connects TRBV2 to TRBJ2-7; 9 bases are a match to TRBD1. From germline, CDR1 is SNHLY and CDR2 FYNNEI. The CDR3 runs to 15 residues. Germline trimming cut 6 bases from V and 6 bases from J; bases unmatched to any gene: 12. CDR3 loop: CASRSTGQGKGEQYF. In DNA form, the CDR3 reads TGTGCCAGCAGATCGACGGGACAGGGTAAAGGCGAGCAGTACTTC. Full variable domain (outside the CDR3, taken from reference TRBV2 and TRBJ2-7): EPEVTQTPSHQVTQMGQEVILRCVPISNHLYFYWYRQILGQKVEFLVSFYNNEISEKSEIFDDQFSVERPDGSNFTLKIRSTKLEDSAMYFCASRSTGQGKGEQYFGPGTRLTVT.

This rearrangement joins TRBV5-1 to TRBJ1-1, with D possibly TRBD1 on 5 matching bases. Per the germline V gene, CDR1 is SGHRS and CDR2 is YFSETQ. This CDR3 contains 14 residues. V lost 5 bases to trimming and J lost 0 bases, with 11 bases between them. CDR3 sequence reads: CASRPDMMNTEAFF. CDR3 in DNA: TGCGCCAGCAGACCGGACATGATGAACACTGAAGCTTTCTTT.

The gene calls are TRBV9 and TRBJ2-1; TRBD1 or TRBD2 may be the D gene (5 bases each). The ends were cut back, 0 bases at V and 5 bases at J, with 12 bases in the middle. The germline CDR1 and CDR2 sequences are SGDLS and YYNGEE. The CDR3 covers 15 residues. CDR3: CASSVVSLGDNEQFF. In DNA, the CDR3 is TGTGCCAGCAGCGTAGTTTCCTTGGGGGACAATGAGCAGTTCTTC. The full variable domain, in which reference TRBV9 and TRBJ2-1 provide the parts outside the CDR3, is DSGVTQTPKHLITATGQRVTLRCSPRSGDLSVYWYQQSLDQGLQFLIQYYNGEERAKGNILERFSAQQFPDLHSELNLSSLELGDSALYFCASSVVSLGDNEQFFGPGTRLTVL.

This clonotype has just a few counts. V is TRBV21-1 and J is TRBJ2-4; the table calls TRBD1, which could not be checked here. TRBV21-1 is tagged as a pseudogene. CDR3 length: 14 amino acids. CDR3 amino acids: CASKLDTPESIQYF. DNA of the CDR3: TGTGCCAGCAAATTGGACACACCGGAGTCCATTCAGTACTTC.

In this sample, this clonotype turned up a few times. This chain connects TRBV7-3 to TRBJ2-7; D not certain. The CDR3 runs to 13 residues. V lost 3 bases to trimming and J lost 7 bases, with 13 bases between them. Germline assignment: CDR1 SGHTA and CDR2 FQGTGA. The CDR3 loop is CASSFGAAREQYF. As DNA, the CDR3 is TGTGCCAGCAGCTTTGGAGCAGCGCGGGAGCAGTACTTC.

In this sample, this clonotype turned up a few times. The chain couples TRBV29-1 to TRBJ1-1; D is ambiguous. Germline values: CDR1 SQVTM, CDR2 ANQGSEA. This CDR3 is built from 12 residues. V was pared by 1 base and J by 10 bases, with 13 bases between. The CDR3 DNA reads as TGCAGCGTTGAAGGGGCCTGGGGAGGAGCTTTCTTT. Translating it yields CSVEGAWGGAFF.

This sequence joins TRBV20-1 and TRBJ2-3; 7 positions match TRBD2. The germline CDR1 and CDR2 sequences are DFQATT and SNEGSKA (reference sequence). The trim removed 2 bases at V and 0 bases at J, leaving 2 bases unmatched. There are 14 residues in the CDR3. The CDR3 region has the DNA TGCAGTGCTAGACTAGCGGAAAGCACAGATACGCAGTATTTT. This gives the protein CSARLAESTDTQYF.

The V and J genes are TRBV6-5 and TRBJ2-7; D is unresolved. Trimming took 8 bases from V and 2 from J, leaving 13 bases between them. Germline V gives CDR1 MNHEY, CDR2 SVGAGI. The CDR3 extends over 13 amino acids. For the CDR3, the DNA is TGTGCCAGCGGATTCGGGTCAGCCTACGAGCAGTACTTC. Translation gives CASGFGSAYEQYF.

The rearrangement links TRBV12-3 or TRBV12-4 to TRBJ1-1, with 7 bases matching TRBD1. The V gene end was trimmed by 6 bases and the J gene end by 9 bases; junction bases not matched to a gene: 7. The CDR3 runs to 12 residues. The CDR3 sequence is CASSQLQGKAFF. CDR3 bases: TGTGCCAGCAGCCAATTACAGGGGAAAGCTTTCTTT.